This T cell receptor beta chain originates from a study of blood T cell repertoires in COVID-19. Germline V gives CDR1 LGHDT, CDR2 YNNKEL (reference sequence). Trimming shortened V by 3 bases and J by 10 bases, and 13 bases separated the two germline ends. This CDR3 spans 13 amino acids. Sequenced by immunoSEQ multiplex PCR; TCRdb stores in-frame clones only, minus some. The data contain a few hundred thousand clones, more than 75% of them singletons. This clone was observed a single time. Sequenced sample: PBMCs or T cells enriched from blood (not recorded which). The chain employs TRBV3-1 (or the pseudogene TRBV3-2) and TRBJ2-1; maybe TRBD1 (6 bases). The TCR comes from a woman aged 30 to 39 who had recovered from COVID-19. In nucleotides, the CDR3 is TGTGCCAGCAGCCAGGGGTCTGACAGGGAGCAGTTCTTC. Amino acid sequence: CASSQGSDREQFF.